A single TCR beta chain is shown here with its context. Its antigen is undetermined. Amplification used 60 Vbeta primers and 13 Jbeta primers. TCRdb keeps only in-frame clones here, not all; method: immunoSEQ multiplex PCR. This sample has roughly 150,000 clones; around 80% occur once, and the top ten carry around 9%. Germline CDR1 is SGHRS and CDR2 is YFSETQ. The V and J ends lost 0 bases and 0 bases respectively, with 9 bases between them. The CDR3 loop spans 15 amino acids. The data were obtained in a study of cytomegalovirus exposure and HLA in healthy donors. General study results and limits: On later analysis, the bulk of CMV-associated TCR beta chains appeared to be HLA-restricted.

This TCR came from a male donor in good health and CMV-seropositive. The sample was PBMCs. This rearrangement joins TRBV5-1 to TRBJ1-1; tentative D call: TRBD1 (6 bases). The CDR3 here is CASSLAGQLNTEAFF. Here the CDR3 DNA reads TGCGCCAGCAGCTTGGCGGGACAATTGAACACTGAAGCTTTCTTT.